A selection of T cell receptor beta chains follows, all from one sample in a study of T cells in Graves' hyperthyroidism and ophthalmopathy. TCRdb analysed the multiplex PCR reads with MiXCR anew, one entry per CDR3 protein. The sample holds 560,000 or so distinct CDR3 sequences, 40% to 55% seen once. The sequenced material came from peripheral blood or thyroid tissue (not recorded which). These receptors originate from a young woman with Graves' hyperthyroidism. CDR3s include the opening cysteine and the closing phenylalanine or tryptophan. Each record gives: CDR3 protein, D gene, J gene, V gene. A D gene is named only where the DNA matches it firmly.

cdr3_aa: CASSLVGTGENTGELFF
d_call: TRBD1
j_call: TRBJ2-2
v_call: TRBV7-9

cdr3_aa: CASSLTQTGGNEKLFF
d_call: TRBD1
j_call: TRBJ1-4
v_call: TRBV7-2

cdr3_aa: CASSDGTVGQPQHF
d_call: TRBD1
j_call: TRBJ1-5
v_call: TRBV2

cdr3_aa: CSLGQTSNQPQHF
d_call: .
j_call: TRBJ1-5
v_call: TRBV29-1

cdr3_aa: CSAPRTGRSTTNEKLFF
d_call: TRBD1
j_call: TRBJ1-4
v_call: TRBV20-1

cdr3_aa: CASTGDRGGSPLHF
d_call: TRBD1
j_call: TRBJ1-6
v_call: TRBV12-3/TRBV12-4

cdr3_aa: CATSDPVGGGGYTF
d_call: .
j_call: TRBJ1-2
v_call: TRBV24-1

cdr3_aa: CASSHGLEETQYF
d_call: TRBD2
j_call: TRBJ2-5
v_call: TRBV4-1

cdr3_aa: CSAIPGRYEQYF
d_call: TRBD2
j_call: TRBJ2-7
v_call: TRBV20-1

cdr3_aa: CASSGGGGLGTEAFF
d_call: .
j_call: TRBJ1-1
v_call: TRBV7-3

cdr3_aa: CAISEGWENNEKLFF
d_call: .
j_call: TRBJ1-4
v_call: TRBV10-3

cdr3_aa: CASSVRQGTNYGYTF
d_call: TRBD1
j_call: TRBJ1-2
v_call: TRBV19

cdr3_aa: CATQKWLASQETQYF
d_call: .
j_call: TRBJ2-5
v_call: TRBV7-9

cdr3_aa: CAISSMGPNTGELFF
d_call: .
j_call: TRBJ2-2
v_call: TRBV10-3

cdr3_aa: CSVDGGSYGYTF
d_call: .
j_call: TRBJ1-2
v_call: TRBV29-1

cdr3_aa: CASSSRGVPANYGYTF
d_call: .
j_call: TRBJ1-2
v_call: TRBV7-9

cdr3_aa: CASSVDRREGEQYF
d_call: TRBD1
j_call: TRBJ2-7
v_call: TRBV2

cdr3_aa: CSARIGQGSLPQHF
d_call: TRBD1
j_call: TRBJ1-5
v_call: TRBV20-1